These T cell receptor beta chains were read from a single sample in a study of cytomegalovirus exposure and HLA in healthy donors. Using immunoSEQ multiplex PCR, the repertoire was profiled, and TCRdb retains in-frame clones only, with some absent. The table has about 150,000 clones, more than 80% seen once. Sequenced material: PBMCs. Receptor source: a male donor in good health and CMV-seronegative. The CDR3 runs from the conserved cysteine through the conserved F or W. Each record gives: V gene, clone size, J gene, D gene, CDR3 DNA, CDR3 protein. D genes are given only for firm matches. A row's size may be missing; if present it is once, few, many or a size class.

V: TRBV30; size: NA; J: TRBJ1-1; D: TRBD1; DNA: TGTGCCTGGAGTTACCCTCGACAGGGGTGGACTGAAGCTTTCTTT; CDR3: CAWSYPRQGWTEAFF
V: TRBV4-1; size: NA; J: TRBJ2-5; D: NA; DNA: TGCGCCAGCAGCCAAGATAGTTTCCCGGTACAAGAGACCCAGTACTTC; CDR3: CASSQDSFPVQETQYF
V: TRBV2; size: NA; J: TRBJ1-2; D: NA; DNA: TGTGCCAGCAGTTACTCGGACAGTCTTATCTATGGCTACCCCTTC; CDR3: CASSYSDSLIYGYPF
V: TRBV6-5; size: few; J: TRBJ1-4; D: NA; DNA: TGTGCCAGCAGTTATTCGGGCCATTCTTCGGACAAAAAACTGTTTTTT; CDR3: CASSYSGHSSDKKLFF
V: TRBV19; size: NA; J: TRBJ2-2; D: TRBD1; DNA: TGTGCCAGTAAGGCAGGGGGCTACACCGGGGAGCTGTTTTTT; CDR3: CASKAGGYTGELFF
V: TRBV30; size: NA; J: TRBJ2-5; D: TRBD1; DNA: TGTGCCTGGAGTGTATTCGGACAGGGGATAGGGACCCAGTACTTC; CDR3: CAWSVFGQGIGTQYF
V: TRBV15; size: NA; J: TRBJ2-7; D: TRBD2; DNA: TGTGCCACCAGCAGAGAGGCGGGGGGCTACGAGCAGTACTTC; CDR3: CATSREAGGYEQYF
V: TRBV6-5; size: NA; J: TRBJ2-2; D: NA; DNA: TGTGCCAGCAGTTACGGCCCGAACACCGGGGAGCTGTTTTTT; CDR3: CASSYGPNTGELFF
V: TRBV5-1; size: NA; J: TRBJ2-2; D: NA; DNA: TGCGCCAGCAGCGGAACAGGGCGGAACACCGGGGAGCTGTTTTTT; CDR3: CASSGTGRNTGELFF
V: TRBV4-1; size: few; J: TRBJ1-1; D: NA; DNA: TGCGCCAGCAGCCAAGATGAGAGACAGAACACTGAAGCTTTCTTT; CDR3: CASSQDERQNTEAFF
V: TRBV5-1; size: NA; J: TRBJ2-5; D: TRBD1; DNA: TGCGCCAGCAGCACGACAGGGGGCGGGGGCCAAGAGACCCAGTACTTC; CDR3: CASSTTGGGGQETQYF
V: TRBV9; size: NA; J: TRBJ2-5; D: TRBD1; DNA: TGTGCCAGCAGCGCAGGACAGGGCGAAGAGACCCAGTACTTC; CDR3: CASSAGQGEETQYF
V: TRBV9; size: NA; J: TRBJ2-5; D: NA; DNA: TGTGCCAGCTCTAGCGGAGGGGGGTCGGAGACCCAGTACTTC; CDR3: CASSSGGGSETQYF
V: TRBV7-8; size: NA; J: TRBJ2-3; D: TRBD1; DNA: TGTGCCAGCAGCTTAAACAGGGGGGCCCCAGATACGCAGTATTTT; CDR3: CASSLNRGAPDTQYF
V: TRBV5-6; size: NA; J: TRBJ1-2; D: TRBD1; DNA: TGTGCCAGCAGCTTTGGACAGGGCGGCTACACCTTC; CDR3: CASSFGQGGYTF
V: TRBV25-1; size: NA; J: TRBJ2-2; D: TRBD2; DNA: TGTGCCAGCAGTGAGCCTAGCGGGAGATTGGGCACCGGGGAGCTGTTTTTT; CDR3: CASSEPSGRLGTGELFF
V: TRBV4-3; size: NA; J: TRBJ2-7; D: NA; DNA: TGCGCCAGCAGCCAACTGACTACATCACAGTACGAGCAGTACTTC; CDR3: CASSQLTTSQYEQYF
V: TRBV28; size: NA; J: TRBJ2-7; D: TRBD1; DNA: TGTGCCAGCAGTCTACAGGGGGCTCACGAGCAGTACTTC; CDR3: CASSLQGAHEQYF
V: TRBV7-2; size: NA; J: TRBJ1-1; D: NA; DNA: TGTGCCAGCAGCTTCGGGACTGAAGCTTTCTTT; CDR3: CASSFGTEAFF
V: TRBV28; size: NA; J: TRBJ1-2; D: NA; DNA: TGTGCCAGCAGTTTAGGCCAAGACAGTGGCTACACCTTC; CDR3: CASSLGQDSGYTF
V: TRBV15; size: NA; J: TRBJ2-7; D: NA; DNA: TGTGCCACCAGCAGAGACAGGGGTTCCGCCTACGAGCAGTACTTC; CDR3: CATSRDRGSAYEQYF
V: TRBV30; size: NA; J: TRBJ1-1; D: NA; DNA: TGTGCCTGGAGTGTTAAGGACAGAATGAACACTGAAGCTTTCTTT; CDR3: CAWSVKDRMNTEAFF
V: TRBV27; size: NA; J: TRBJ2-7; D: NA; DNA: TGTGCCAGCAGTTTAAAGGTCCAGGGGTACGAGCAGTACTTC; CDR3: CASSLKVQGYEQYF
V: TRBV7-2; size: NA; J: TRBJ2-7; D: NA; DNA: TGTGCCAGCAGCTTAAACGAGGACTACGAGCAGTACTTC; CDR3: CASSLNEDYEQYF
V: TRBV27; size: NA; J: TRBJ2-6; D: TRBD1; DNA: TGTGCCAGCAGCATTTCTTTGGGACAGGGACGGTCCGGGGCCAACGTCCTGACTTTC; CDR3: CASSISLGQGRSGANVLTF
V: TRBV28; size: few; J: TRBJ2-3; D: NA; DNA: TGTGCCAGCAGTCTCGGAGTGGTGATCAGCACAGATACGCAGTATTTT; CDR3: CASSLGVVISTDTQYF
V: TRBV11-2; size: NA; J: TRBJ2-4; D: TRBD2; DNA: TGTGCCAGCAGCTTAGGAGGACTAGCGGGAGTCAAAAACATTCAGTACTTC; CDR3: CASSLGGLAGVKNIQYF
V: TRBV7-6; size: once; J: TRBJ2-2; D: NA; DNA: TGTGCCAGCAGCTTAGTTTCGGGGGATACCGGGGAGCTGTTTTTT; CDR3: CASSLVSGDTGELFF
V: TRBV4-1; size: NA; J: TRBJ2-7; D: NA; DNA: TGCGCCAGCAGCCAAGGGCAGGGGTTGGTCGAGCAGTACTTC; CDR3: CASSQGQGLVEQYF
V: TRBV18; size: NA; J: TRBJ1-5; D: TRBD1; DNA: TGTGCCAGCTCAACACAGGGGGACTATAGCAATCAGCCCCAGCATTTT; CDR3: CASSTQGDYSNQPQHF
V: TRBV28; size: NA; J: TRBJ1-5; D: NA; DNA: TGTGCCAGCCGGACAGAGCGCTATCAGCCCCAGCATTTT; CDR3: CASRTERYQPQHF
V: TRBV5-4; size: NA; J: TRBJ2-7; D: TRBD1; DNA: TGTGCCAGCAGCTGGGGGACAGGGGGGCTCAAAGCGGGAGTCACCTACGAGCAGTACTTC; CDR3: CASSWGTGGLKAGVTYEQYF
V: TRBV2; size: NA; J: TRBJ1-3; D: NA; DNA: TGTGCCAGTTGTAACTCTGGAAACACCATATATTTT; CDR3: CASCNSGNTIYF
V: TRBV9; size: NA; J: TRBJ2-7; D: NA; DNA: TGTGCCAGCAGCATCGGGGACTGGGCAGGCGAGCAGTACTTC; CDR3: CASSIGDWAGEQYF
V: TRBV2; size: NA; J: TRBJ2-1; D: TRBD2; DNA: TGTGCCATGCCTCCGGGACTAGCGGGAGGGCCCTATGAGCAGTTCTTC; CDR3: CAMPPGLAGGPYEQFF
V: TRBV9; size: NA; J: TRBJ2-1; D: NA; DNA: TGTGCCAGCAGCGTAGTCGCGCGGGTGGGTTCCTACAATGAGCAGTTCTTC; CDR3: CASSVVARVGSYNEQFF
V: TRBV27; size: once; J: TRBJ1-6; D: TRBD1; DNA: TGTGCCAGCAGTTTGGGGACAGGGCCGAATTCACCCCTCCACTTT; CDR3: CASSLGTGPNSPLHF
V: TRBV7-7; size: NA; J: TRBJ2-5; D: NA; DNA: TGTGCCAGCAGCCCCGGGACACAAGAGACCCAGTACTTC; CDR3: CASSPGTQETQYF
V: TRBV16; size: NA; J: TRBJ1-5; D: TRBD1; DNA: TGTGCCAGCAGCCAATCGACAGGGCAGAATCAGCCCCAGCATTTT; CDR3: CASSQSTGQNQPQHF
V: TRBV30; size: NA; J: TRBJ2-7; D: TRBD2; DNA: TGTGCCTGGCGCGGGGGCTACGAGCAGTACTTC; CDR3: CAWRGGYEQYF
V: TRBV27; size: NA; J: TRBJ2-1; D: TRBD2; DNA: TGTGCCAGCAGTTTTCTTCCCGGGACTAGCATCAAGAATGAGCAGTTCTTC; CDR3: CASSFLPGTSIKNEQFF
V: TRBV28; size: NA; J: TRBJ2-7; D: NA; DNA: TGTGCCAGCAGTTTACTCCAAAGAGGCGAGCAGTACTTC; CDR3: CASSLLQRGEQYF
V: TRBV7-9; size: NA; J: TRBJ2-2; D: NA; DNA: TGTTCCAGCAGCTTAATAACCGGGGAGCTGTTTTTT; CDR3: CSSSLITGELFF
V: TRBV7-2; size: NA; J: TRBJ2-5; D: TRBD1; DNA: TGTGCCAGCAGCTTAGGAGGGGGCCCTGGGAAGACCCAGTACTTC; CDR3: CASSLGGGPGKTQYF
V: TRBV15; size: NA; J: TRBJ1-1; D: NA; DNA: TGTGCCACCAGAACTGGACAGATGAACACTGAAGCTTTCTTT; CDR3: CATRTGQMNTEAFF
V: TRBV7-2; size: NA; J: TRBJ1-1; D: TRBD1; DNA: TGTGCCAGCAGCTTGGGACAGGGGCCGAACACTGAAGCTTTCTTT; CDR3: CASSLGQGPNTEAFF
V: TRBV2; size: NA; J: TRBJ2-1; D: TRBD2; DNA: TGTGCCAGCAGCACCGGGACTAGCGGGAGGACTGAGCAGTTCTTC; CDR3: CASSTGTSGRTEQFF
V: TRBV7-2; size: NA; J: TRBJ2-7; D: TRBD1; DNA: TGTGCCAGCAGCGGGAGACAGGGCAGCTCCTACGAGCAGTACTTC; CDR3: CASSGRQGSSYEQYF
V: TRBV25-1; size: NA; J: TRBJ2-7; D: TRBD2; DNA: TGTGCCAGCAGTGAATTAGGGACTAGCGGGAACCGCTACGAGCAGTACTTC; CDR3: CASSELGTSGNRYEQYF
V: TRBV6-1; size: NA; J: TRBJ2-7; D: TRBD2; DNA: TGTGCCAGCAGTGAATTCGGGACTAGCTCCTACGAGCAGTACTTC; CDR3: CASSEFGTSSYEQYF